These 21 T cell receptor beta chains were sequenced from one sample in a study of CD8 T cells in Susac syndrome. Reverse transcription of about 0.5 to 1 ug RNA used random hexamers. In TCRdb, the immunoSEQ multiplex PCR reads were re-called with MiXCR into one record per CDR3 protein. In the table there are 100,000 to 150,000 distinct CDR3 sequences, about 95% of which are singletons. The source material was CD8+ T cells from PBMCs. The receptor source for this set is a human donor with Susac syndrome.

The chain uses TRBV4-1 and TRBJ2-7; D is unresolved. From germline, CDR1 is MGHRA and CDR2 YSYEKL. With 1 base removed from V and 0 bases from J, the gap between germline ends came to 10 bases. The CDR3 is 15 residues long. CDR3 in DNA: TGCGCCAGCAGCCAAGTACTCCGGAGCTCCTACGAGCAGTACTTC. This gives the protein CASSQVLRSSYEQYF.

In the case of this clonotype: The junction departs from germline at one end; a sequencing error may be responsible. V gene TRBV7-6 combines with J gene TRBJ2-1, with D possibly being TRBD2 (6 bases). CDR3 length: 17 residues. Germline CDR1 is SGHVS and CDR2 is FNYEAQ. For the CDR3, the DNA is TGTGCCAGCAGCTTATTGCCCCGGGACCCAGGATACAATGGGGGGATCTTC. Encoded protein: CASSLLPRDPGYNGGIF.

This rearrangement joins TRBV5-6 to TRBJ2-3; D is perhaps TRBD1 or TRBD2 (5 bases each). V gave up 4 bases and J gave up 4 bases, with 22 bases separating them. The germline CDR1 and CDR2 sequences are SGHDT and YYEEEE. The CDR3 length is 17 residues. The CDR3 is CASSNGLGDLRADTQYF. The CDR3 DNA reads TGTGCCAGCAGCAACGGGCTTGGGGACCTCAGGGCAGATACGCAGTATTTT. Variable domain in full (rest from reference TRBV5-6 and TRBJ2-3): DAGVTQSPTHLIKTRGQQVTLRCSPKSGHDTVSWYQQALGQGPQFIFQYYEEEERQRGNFPDRFSGHQFPNYSSELNVNALLLGDSALYLCASSNGLGDLRADTQYFGPGTRLTVL.

This clonotype was seen once. The chain combines TRBV6-2 or TRBV6-3 with TRBJ2-7, with D possibly being TRBD2 (6 bases). The germline gives CDR1 MNHEY, CDR2 SVGEGT. The CDR3 spans 13 residues. The germline V and J ends were trimmed by 7 bases and 4 bases, with 14 bases remaining between them. In nucleotides, the CDR3 is TGTGCCAGCACACCGGGACTTCCTTACGAGCAGTACTTC. Translated: CASTPGLPYEQYF.

The chain links TRBV9 to TRBJ2-3; TRBD2 matches 7 bases. This CDR3 contains 14 residues. Looked up from germline, CDR1 is SGDLS and CDR2 is YYNGEE. After removal of 3 bases from V and 5 bases from J, the junction contained 6 bases not matched to a gene. The CDR3 loop reads CASSGFGGLDTQYF. In nucleotides, the CDR3 is TGTGCCAGCAGCGGGTTCGGGGGGTTAGATACGCAGTATTTT.

The CDR3 nucleotides read TGCAGTGCTCGGACAGGGGAAACCGGGGAGCTGTTTTTT. It encodes CSARTGETGELFF. The V call is TRBV20-1, the J call TRBJ2-2; 9 bases match TRBD1. Germline trimming cut 5 bases from V and 5 bases from J; bases unmatched to any gene: 3. This CDR3 has 13 amino acids. Germline V CDR1 and CDR2: DFQATT, SNEGSKA (reference sequence).

The rearrangement joins TRBV4-3 to TRBJ2-5; 9 nucleotides match TRBD1. The J segment lost 4 bases and the V segment lost 0 bases, leaving 6 bases of the junction unmatched. There are 16 residues in the CDR3. Per germline, CDR1 LGHNA and CDR2 YSLEER. The CDR3, as DNA: TGCGCCAGCAGCCAAGAAGGGACAGGGATGGGAGAGACCCAGTACTTC. The encoded protein is CASSQEGTGMGETQYF.

The chain employs TRBV10-3 and TRBJ2-5; D remains ambiguous. The CDR3 is 14 residues long. CDR1 is ENHRY and CDR2 is SYGVKD in the germline V gene. The germline V and J ends were trimmed by 2 bases and 4 bases, with 11 bases remaining between them. CDR3 DNA sequence: TGTGCCATCAGTGAGGGCTCCTTGGCAGAGACCCAGTACTTC. Translating gives CAISEGSLAETQYF.

V gene TRBV19 combines with J gene TRBJ1-5; D unclear. The V end was cut by 2 bases, the J end by 7 bases, with 21 bases between. The CDR3 sequence is 17 residues long. Germline CDR1 reads LNHDA; CDR2 reads SQIVND (reference sequence). CDR3 nucleotides: TGTGCCAGTAGTATAAATCTGATAGGAGCCTCAATGCAGCCCCAGCATTTT. This sequence encodes CASSINLIGASMQPQHF.

V gene TRBV29-1 combines with J gene TRBJ2-7, with 9 bases aligning to TRBD1. Unmatched junction bases numbered 4, after V lost 6 bases and J lost 4 bases. The germline gives CDR1 SQVTM, CDR2 ANQGSEA. The CDR3 extends over 12 amino acids. The CDR3 sequence: CSVWTGAYEQYF. CDR3 DNA: TGCAGCGTATGGACAGGGGCTTACGAGCAGTACTTC.

The chain combines TRBV20-1 with TRBJ1-3; D is unresolved. This CDR3 has 13 amino acids. Germline-derived CDR1 and CDR2 are DFQATT and SNEGSKA (reference sequence). V was clipped by 0 bases and J by 4 bases, with 7 bases between them. The CDR3 region is CSAREEAGNTIYF. The CDR3 nucleotides read TGCAGTGCTAGAGAGGAGGCCGGAAACACCATATATTTT.

This rearrangement joins TRBV27 to TRBJ1-5; D unclear. Trimming removed 10 bases at V and 2 bases at J, with 12 bases between. This CDR3 has 13 amino acids. Germline CDR1 and CDR2: MNHEY and SMNVEV (reference sequence). The CDR3 DNA reads TGTGCCACCGCTCCCTTCGGCAATCAGCCCCAGCATTTT. Translating it yields CATAPFGNQPQHF.

This chain connects TRBV29-1 to TRBJ1-1; 8 bases map to TRBD1. Per the germline V gene, CDR1 is SQVTM and CDR2 is ANQGSEA. The CDR3 spans 13 residues. CDR3 DNA: TGCATCACTGACACAGGGGGGAACACTGAAGCTTTCTTT. Amino acids: CITDTGGNTEAFF.

This clonotype occurred once. Here the CDR3 reads CSAGGGQGPESSYEQYF. In DNA form, the CDR3 reads TGCAGCGCCGGCGGGGGACAGGGGCCGGAGAGCTCCTACGAGCAGTACTTC. The chain carries TRBV29-1 and TRBJ2-7, with 10 bases that match TRBD1. V lost 7 bases to trimming and J lost 0 bases; unmatched junction nucleotides: 15. The germline gives CDR1 SQVTM, CDR2 ANQGSEA. This CDR3 contains 17 residues.

V gene TRBV12-3 or TRBV12-4 combines with J gene TRBJ2-7; TRBD1 agrees at 8 bases. CDR3 length equals 13 residues. V shed 6 bases, J shed 7 bases, and the junction held 8 bases outside the gene matches. As DNA, the CDR3 is TGTGCCAGCAGCCCGGCAGGGGGCAGTGAGCAGTACTTC. Its translation is CASSPAGGSEQYF.

V usage is TRBV6-1 and J usage is TRBJ2-7; D is unclear. The CDR3 sequence is 14 residues long. Looked up from germline, CDR1 is MNHNS and CDR2 is SASEGT. V gave up 2 bases and J gave up 0 bases, with 8 bases separating them. In nucleotides, the CDR3 is TGTGCCAGCAGTGAATATGCGGTCTCCTACGAGCAGTACTTC. This encodes CASSEYAVSYEQYF.

This sequence joins TRBV4-3 and TRBJ1-5; TRBD1 might be the D (5 bases). The CDR3 runs to 15 residues. The V gene's germline CDR1 is LGHNA and CDR2 YSLEER. The ends were cut back, 4 bases at V and 2 bases at J, with 12 bases in the middle. CDR3 loop: CASSRDLGGNQPQHF. In DNA, the CDR3 is TGCGCCAGCAGCCGAGACCTGGGGGGCAATCAGCCCCAGCATTTT.

The V call is TRBV19, the J call TRBJ2-7; 9 bases agree with TRBD1. The CDR3 contains 16 residues. Trimming took 5 bases from V and 0 from J; bases not matched to a gene: 8. Germline CDR1 reads LNHDA; CDR2 reads SQIVND (reference sequence). CDR3 amino acids: CASSSGQGSISYEQYF. The DNA of the CDR3 is TGTGCCAGTAGTTCGGGACAGGGCTCAATCTCCTACGAGCAGTACTTC.

This clonotype has a handful of counts. The chain joins TRBV13 to TRBJ2-7, with 8 nucleotides matching TRBD2. CDR1 is PRHDT and CDR2 is FYEKMQ in the germline V gene (reference sequence). CDR3 length: 14 residues. J gave up 3 bases and V 5 bases, and 6 bases lay outside the gene matches. The chain's CDR3 is CASSPGGAGYEQYF. The CDR3 DNA follows: TGTGCCAGCAGCCCCGGGGGGGCGGGCTACGAGCAGTACTTC. Combining the CDR3 with reference TRBV13 and TRBJ2-7 gives the whole variable domain AAGVIQSPRHLIKEKRETATLKCYPIPRHDTVYWYQQGPGQDPQFLISFYEKMQSDKGSIPDRFSAQQFSDYHSELNMSSLELGDSALYFCASSPGGAGYEQYFGPGTRLTVT.

The chain has TRBV7-8 and TRBJ2-7; no reliable D call. Germline V lookup: CDR1 SGHVS, CDR2 FQNEAQ. V was trimmed by 6 bases and J by 5 bases, leaving 17 bases between them. The CDR3 is made up of 14 amino acids. The CDR3 DNA reads TGTGCCAGCAGAAAGACGGTCTTAGGGCACGAGCAGTACTTC. Encoded protein: CASRKTVLGHEQYF.

The chain carries TRBV7-9 and TRBJ1-2; maybe TRBD1 (5 bases). In germline, CDR1 is SEHNR, CDR2 FQNEAQ (reference sequence). CDR3 length equals 14 residues. Between the trimmed V and J ends, which lost 5 bases and 3 bases, there was a span of 13 bases. The CDR3 region has the DNA TGTGCCAGCAGCACCGCCGGGACGGACTATGGCTACACCTTC. As protein: CASSTAGTDYGYTF.